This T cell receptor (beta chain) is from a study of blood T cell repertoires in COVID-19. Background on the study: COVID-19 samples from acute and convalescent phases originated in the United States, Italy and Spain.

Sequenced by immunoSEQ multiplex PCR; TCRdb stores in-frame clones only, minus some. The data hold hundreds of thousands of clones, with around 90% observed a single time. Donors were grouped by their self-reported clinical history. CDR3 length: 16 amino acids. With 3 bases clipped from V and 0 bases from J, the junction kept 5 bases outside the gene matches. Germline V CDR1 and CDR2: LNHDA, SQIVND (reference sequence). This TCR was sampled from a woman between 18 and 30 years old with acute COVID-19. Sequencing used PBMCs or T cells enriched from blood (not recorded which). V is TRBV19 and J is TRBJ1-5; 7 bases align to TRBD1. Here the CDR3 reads CASSIIWTGSNQPQHF. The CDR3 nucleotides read TGTGCCAGTAGTATTATCTGGACAGGTAGCAATCAGCCCCAGCATTTT.